This TCR beta chain was found in a study of T cells after posttransplantation cyclophosphamide (dated by TCRdb to 2015 to 2016). Background for the entire study: Using TRB sequencing, the study followed how the T cell repertoire reconstituted after myeloablative bone marrow transplantation in which posttransplantation cyclophosphamide served as GVHD prophylaxis. Samples from under 40 PTCy-treated patients, along with samples from 16 of their related bone marrow donors, underwent antigen receptor sequencing. Blood from all 35 or so PTCy patients with 1-year posttransplant specimens was subjected to TRB sequencing. Up to roughly 3 additional blood samples from 2 to 5.2 years after transplant were also TRB-sequenced in 3 patients, as was pretransplant blood from several patients. TRA and TRB clonality were tightly correlated in several samples, so subsequent TCR analyses focused on TRB only. Public TRB sequences were queried against a database of over 3,500 sequences associated with responses to pathogens, tumor antigens, self-antigens and alloantigens.

A control cohort of some ten patients who had been given myeloablative marrow transplants with methotrexate plus a calcineurin inhibitor was sampled 1 year after transplant. Mononuclear cells from peripheral blood and bone marrow were separated by Ficoll-Hypaque density centrifugation and then cryopreserved. Overall study outcomes, separate from this receptor: Across a few dozen patients, TRB clonality was highly associated with recipient CMV seropositivity and CMV reactivation, and diversity in PTCy patients was similar to diversity in CNI/methotrexate controls. At 1-2 months, donor-recipient similarity was low but rose over the first year, and the later blood repertoires were often dominated by donor CD8+ memory clones. The TRB repertoires of T cells infiltrating skin or GI tract showed only limited overlap with the TRB repertoires of T cells in blood.

TRB sequencing was run on genomic DNA with either the immunoSEQ assay at survey resolution or the hsTCRB kit. Per the authors' processing: The immunoSEQ software handled initial read processing, and the LymphoSeq R package was used for repertoire analyses. Clonality was computed as 1 minus normalized Shannon entropy; Gini coefficient was also calculated for each TRB dataset. To infer phenotypes in unsorted samples, TRB sequences from sorted subsets of the recipient or donor were mapped onto unsorted samples from the same recipient. TCRdb obtained this table from immuneACCESS and retained in-frame rearrangements with V and J assigned. These tables miss some clones; where compared with another copy, unresolved V genes account for less than half of the shortfall, and the remainder is unexplained. V, J and clone size were drawn from that table, and D and trimming were deduced from the DNA. The sample profile shows roughly 24,000 clones; roughly 90% of them were found once. 8.2% of the sample is taken by the ten largest.

Per the germline V gene, LGHNA is the CDR1 and YSLEER is the CDR2. The CDR3 goes from the cysteine to the phenylalanine over 15 residues. The retained sequence is limited to the CDR3, 45 bases, with the frame set at the first base. Trimming at the junction amounts to 0 bases on V and 0 bases on J, and the germline ends lie 6 bases apart. In the case of this clone: This clone's antigen is unknown. Per-nucleotide qualities are absent, and no much larger clonotype sits a single base away.

The origin of this receptor is a female patient between 50 and 60 years old who received an allogeneic stem cell transplant from an unrelated donor, was CMV-positive, and had chronic GVHD only. Following transplantation, T cells from the graft donor may be among those present. The sequence joins TRBV4-3 to TRBJ1-5, with the D gene call left open. Sequenced here: PBMCs, sampled after an allogeneic stem cell transplant with a calcineurin inhibitor and methotrexate. The bases read TGCGCCAGCAGCCAAGAACGGGGTAGCAATCAGCCCCAGCATTTT. This codes for CASSQERGSNQPQHF.